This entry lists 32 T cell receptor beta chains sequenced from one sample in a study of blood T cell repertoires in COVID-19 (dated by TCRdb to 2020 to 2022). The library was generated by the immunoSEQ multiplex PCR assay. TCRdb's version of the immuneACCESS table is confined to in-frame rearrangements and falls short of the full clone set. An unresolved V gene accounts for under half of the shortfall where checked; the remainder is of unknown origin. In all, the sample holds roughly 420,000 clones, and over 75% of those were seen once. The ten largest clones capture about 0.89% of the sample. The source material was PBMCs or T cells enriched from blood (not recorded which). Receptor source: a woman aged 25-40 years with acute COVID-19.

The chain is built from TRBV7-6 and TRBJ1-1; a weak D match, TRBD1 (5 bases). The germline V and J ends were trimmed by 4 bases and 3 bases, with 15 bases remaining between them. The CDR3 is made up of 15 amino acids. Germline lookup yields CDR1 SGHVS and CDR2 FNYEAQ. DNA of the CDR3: TGTGCCAGCAGCTCCCGAATGGGGGGGGACACTGAAGCTTTCTTT. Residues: CASSSRMGGDTEAFF. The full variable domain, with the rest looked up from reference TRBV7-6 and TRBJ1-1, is GAGVSQSPRYKVTKRGQDVALRCDPISGHVSLYWYRQALGQGPEFLTYFNYEAQQDKSGLPNDRFSAERPEGSISTLTIQRTEQRDSAMYRCASSSRMGGDTEAFFGQGTRLTVV.

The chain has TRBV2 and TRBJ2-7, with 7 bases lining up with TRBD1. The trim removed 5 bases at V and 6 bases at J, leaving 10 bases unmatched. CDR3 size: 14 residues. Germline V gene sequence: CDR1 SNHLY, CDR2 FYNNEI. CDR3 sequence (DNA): TGTGCCAGCAGTCCGGGGACAGAGATCGGCGAGCAGTACTTC. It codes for CASSPGTEIGEQYF.

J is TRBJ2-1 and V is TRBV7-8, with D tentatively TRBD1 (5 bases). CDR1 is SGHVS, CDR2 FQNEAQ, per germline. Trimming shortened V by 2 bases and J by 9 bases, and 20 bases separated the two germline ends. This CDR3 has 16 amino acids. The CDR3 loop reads CASSLTSRAGGGEQFF. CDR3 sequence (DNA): TGTGCCAGCAGCTTAACCTCCAGGGCCGGCGGTGGTGAGCAGTTCTTC.

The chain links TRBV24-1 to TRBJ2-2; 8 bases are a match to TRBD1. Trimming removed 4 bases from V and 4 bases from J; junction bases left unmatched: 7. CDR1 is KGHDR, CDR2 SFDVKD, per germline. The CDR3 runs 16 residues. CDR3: CATSDDRGAITGELFF. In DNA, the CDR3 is TGTGCCACCAGTGACGACAGGGGTGCGATCACCGGGGAGCTGTTTTTT.

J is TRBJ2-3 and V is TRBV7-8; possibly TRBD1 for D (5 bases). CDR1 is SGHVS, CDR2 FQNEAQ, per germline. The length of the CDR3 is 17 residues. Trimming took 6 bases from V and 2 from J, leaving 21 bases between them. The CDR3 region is CASSPQRGSLYTDTQYF. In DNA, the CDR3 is TGTGCCAGCAGTCCCCAAAGGGGCAGCCTCTACACAGATACGCAGTATTTT.

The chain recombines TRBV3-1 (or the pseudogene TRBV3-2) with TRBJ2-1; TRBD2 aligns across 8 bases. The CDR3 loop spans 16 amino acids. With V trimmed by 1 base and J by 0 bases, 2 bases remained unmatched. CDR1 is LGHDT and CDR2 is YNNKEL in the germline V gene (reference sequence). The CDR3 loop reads CASSQASGSSYNEQFF. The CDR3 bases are TGTGCCAGCAGCCAAGCCAGCGGGAGCTCCTACAATGAGCAGTTCTTC.

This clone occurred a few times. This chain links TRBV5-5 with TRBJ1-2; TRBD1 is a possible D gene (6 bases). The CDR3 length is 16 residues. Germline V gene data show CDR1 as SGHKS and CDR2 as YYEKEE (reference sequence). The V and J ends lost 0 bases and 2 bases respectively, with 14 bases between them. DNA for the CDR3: TGTGCCAGCAGCTTGGGGACAGATCTTTACAACTATGGCTACACCTTC. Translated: CASSLGTDLYNYGYTF.

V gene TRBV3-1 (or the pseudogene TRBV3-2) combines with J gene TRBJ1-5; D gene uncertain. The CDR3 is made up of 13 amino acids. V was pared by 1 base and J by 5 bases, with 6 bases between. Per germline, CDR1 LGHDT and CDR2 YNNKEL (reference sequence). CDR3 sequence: CASSQATYQPQHF. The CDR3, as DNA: TGTGCCAGCAGCCAAGCTACCTATCAGCCCCAGCATTTT.

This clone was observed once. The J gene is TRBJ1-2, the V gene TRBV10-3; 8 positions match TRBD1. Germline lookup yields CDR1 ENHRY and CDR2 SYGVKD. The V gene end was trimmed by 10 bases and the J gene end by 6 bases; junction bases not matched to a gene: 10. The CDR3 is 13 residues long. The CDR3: CATGDQGADGYTF. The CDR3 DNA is TGTGCCACAGGAGATCAGGGGGCGGATGGCTACACCTTC.

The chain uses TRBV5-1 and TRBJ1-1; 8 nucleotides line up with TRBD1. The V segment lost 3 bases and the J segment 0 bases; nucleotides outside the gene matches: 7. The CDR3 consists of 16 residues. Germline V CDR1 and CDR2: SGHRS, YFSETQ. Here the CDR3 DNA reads TGCGCCAGCAGCTATGGACAGGGCCCCATGAACACTGAAGCTTTCTTT. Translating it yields CASSYGQGPMNTEAFF. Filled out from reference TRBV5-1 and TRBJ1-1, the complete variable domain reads KAGVTQTPRYLIKTRGQQVTLSCSPISGHRSVSWYQQTPGQGLQFLFEYFSETQRNKGNFPGRFSGRQFSNSRSEMNVSTLELGDSALYLCASSYGQGPMNTEAFFGQGTRLTVV.

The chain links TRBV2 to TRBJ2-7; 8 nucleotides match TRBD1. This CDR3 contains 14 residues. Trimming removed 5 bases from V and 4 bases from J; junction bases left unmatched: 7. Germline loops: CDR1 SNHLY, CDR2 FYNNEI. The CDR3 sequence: CASSRQGSGYEQYF. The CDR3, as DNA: TGTGCCAGCAGTCGACAGGGGTCGGGGTACGAGCAGTACTTC.

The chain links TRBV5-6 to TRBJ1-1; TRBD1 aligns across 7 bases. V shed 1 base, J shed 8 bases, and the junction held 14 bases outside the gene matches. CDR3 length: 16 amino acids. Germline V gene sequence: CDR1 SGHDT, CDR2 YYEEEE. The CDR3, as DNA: TGTGCCAGCAGCTTGTTAGTCAGGGGGGCTCCCGGGGAAGCTTTCTTT. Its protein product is CASSLLVRGAPGEAFF.

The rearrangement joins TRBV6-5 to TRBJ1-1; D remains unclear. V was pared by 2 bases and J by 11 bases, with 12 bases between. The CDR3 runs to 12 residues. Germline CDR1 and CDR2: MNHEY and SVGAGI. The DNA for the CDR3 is TGTGCCAGCAGTTACCCGGAGACGGAGGCTTTCTTT. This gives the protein CASSYPETEAFF.

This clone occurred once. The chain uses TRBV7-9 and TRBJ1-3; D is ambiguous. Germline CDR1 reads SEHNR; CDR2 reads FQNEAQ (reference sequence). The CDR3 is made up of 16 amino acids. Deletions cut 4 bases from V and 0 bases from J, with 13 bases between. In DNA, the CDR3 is TGTGCCAGCAGCTCCCAGTTTATAAACTCTGGAAACACCATATATTTT. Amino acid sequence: CASSSQFINSGNTIYF. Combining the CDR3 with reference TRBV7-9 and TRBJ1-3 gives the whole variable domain DTGVSQNPRHKITKRGQNVTFRCDPISEHNRLYWYRQTLGQGPEFLTYFQNEAQLEKSRLLSDRFSAERPKGSFSTLEIQRTEQGDSAMYLCASSSQFINSGNTIYFGEGSWLTVV.

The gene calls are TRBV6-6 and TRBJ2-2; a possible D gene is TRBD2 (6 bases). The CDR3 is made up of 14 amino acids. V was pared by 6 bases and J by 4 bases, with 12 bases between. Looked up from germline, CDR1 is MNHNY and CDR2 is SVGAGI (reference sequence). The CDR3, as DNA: TGTGCCAGCAGGCAGGTCGGGAGCACCGGGGAGCTGTTTTTT. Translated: CASRQVGSTGELFF.

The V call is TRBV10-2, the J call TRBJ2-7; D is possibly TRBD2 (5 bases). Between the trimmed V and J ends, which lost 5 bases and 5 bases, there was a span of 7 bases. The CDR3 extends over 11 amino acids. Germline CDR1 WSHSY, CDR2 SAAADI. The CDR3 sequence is CASSSGDEQYF. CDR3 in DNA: TGCGCCAGCAGTTCCGGGGACGAGCAGTACTTC.

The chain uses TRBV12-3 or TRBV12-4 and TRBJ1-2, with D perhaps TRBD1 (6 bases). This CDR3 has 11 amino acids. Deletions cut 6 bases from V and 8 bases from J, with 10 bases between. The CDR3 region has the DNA TGTGCCAGCAGACAGGGTCAAGGCTACACCTTC. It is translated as CASRQGQGYTF.

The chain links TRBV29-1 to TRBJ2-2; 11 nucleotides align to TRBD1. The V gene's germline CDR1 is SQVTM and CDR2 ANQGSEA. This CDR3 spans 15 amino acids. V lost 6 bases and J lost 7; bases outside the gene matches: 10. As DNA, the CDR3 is TGCAGCGTGAGTCCGGGACAGGGGGATTTCGGGGAGCTGTTTTTT. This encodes CSVSPGQGDFGELFF.

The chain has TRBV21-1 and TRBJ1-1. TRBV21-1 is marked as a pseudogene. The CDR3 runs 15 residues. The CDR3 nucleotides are TGTGCCAGCAGCAAAGGCGGCATGGTGAACACTGAAGCTTTCTTT. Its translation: CASSKGGMVNTEAFF.

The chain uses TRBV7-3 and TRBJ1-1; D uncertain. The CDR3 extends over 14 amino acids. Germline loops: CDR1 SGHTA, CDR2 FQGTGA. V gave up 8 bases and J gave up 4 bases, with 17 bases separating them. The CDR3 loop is CASAPTGLSTEAFF. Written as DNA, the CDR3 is TGTGCCAGCGCCCCCACGGGGTTGAGCACTGAAGCTTTCTTT.

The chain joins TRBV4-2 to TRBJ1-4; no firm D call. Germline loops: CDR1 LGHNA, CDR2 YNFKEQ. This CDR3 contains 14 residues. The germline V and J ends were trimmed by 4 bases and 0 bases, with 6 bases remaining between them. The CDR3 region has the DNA TGTGCCAGCAGCCGCGGTTCAACTAATGAAAAACTGTTTTTT. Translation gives CASSRGSTNEKLFF.

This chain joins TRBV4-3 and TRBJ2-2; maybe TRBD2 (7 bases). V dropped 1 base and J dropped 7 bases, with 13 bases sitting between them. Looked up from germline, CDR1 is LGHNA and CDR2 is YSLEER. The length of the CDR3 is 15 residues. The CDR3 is CASSQGGGLSGELFF. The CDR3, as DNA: TGCGCCAGCAGCCAAGGGGGGGGCCTGAGCGGGGAGCTGTTTTTT.

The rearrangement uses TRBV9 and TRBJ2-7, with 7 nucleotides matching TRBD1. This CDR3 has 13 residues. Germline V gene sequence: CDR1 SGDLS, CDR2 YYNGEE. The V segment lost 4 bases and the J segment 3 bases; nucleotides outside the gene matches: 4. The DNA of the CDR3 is TGTGCCAGCAGCATTGGGACAGACTACGAGCAGTACTTC. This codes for CASSIGTDYEQYF.

CDR3 sequence (DNA): TGTGCCAGCAGCCCCACTAGCGGGGGGGCGTGGCCGCAGTATTTT. This sequence encodes CASSPTSGGAWPQYF. The rearrangement uses TRBV3-1 (or the pseudogene TRBV3-2) and TRBJ2-3, with TRBD2 identical over 13 bases. CDR3 length: 15 amino acids. The trim removed 4 bases at V and 10 bases at J, leaving 8 bases unmatched. Germline CDR1 reads LGHDT; CDR2 reads YNNKEL (reference sequence).

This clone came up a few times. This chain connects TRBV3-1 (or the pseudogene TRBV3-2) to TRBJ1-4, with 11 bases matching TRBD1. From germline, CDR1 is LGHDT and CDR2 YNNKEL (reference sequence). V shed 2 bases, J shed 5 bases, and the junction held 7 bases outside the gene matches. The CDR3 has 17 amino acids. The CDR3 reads CASSQRLGTGGNEKLFF. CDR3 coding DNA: TGTGCCAGCAGCCAAAGATTGGGGACAGGGGGAAATGAAAAACTGTTTTTT.

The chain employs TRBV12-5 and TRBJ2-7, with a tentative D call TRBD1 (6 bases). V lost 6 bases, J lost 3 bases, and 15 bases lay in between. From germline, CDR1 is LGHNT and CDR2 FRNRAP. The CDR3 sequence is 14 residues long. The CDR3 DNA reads TGTGCTAGTGGCCGATCGACAGGAGTCTACGAGCAGTACTTC. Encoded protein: CASGRSTGVYEQYF. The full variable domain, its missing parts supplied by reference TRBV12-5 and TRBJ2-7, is DARVTQTPRHKVTEMGQEVTMRCQPILGHNTVFWYRQTMMQGLELLAYFRNRAPLDDSGMPKDRFSAEMPDATLATLKIQPSEPRDSAVYFCASGRSTGVYEQYFGPGTRLTVT.

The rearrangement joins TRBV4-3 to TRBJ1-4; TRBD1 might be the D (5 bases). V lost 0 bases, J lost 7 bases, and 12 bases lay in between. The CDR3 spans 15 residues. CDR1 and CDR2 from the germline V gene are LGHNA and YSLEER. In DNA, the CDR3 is TGCGCCAGCAGCCAAGATACGGGGGGAGGTGAAAAACTGTTTTTT. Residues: CASSQDTGGGEKLFF.

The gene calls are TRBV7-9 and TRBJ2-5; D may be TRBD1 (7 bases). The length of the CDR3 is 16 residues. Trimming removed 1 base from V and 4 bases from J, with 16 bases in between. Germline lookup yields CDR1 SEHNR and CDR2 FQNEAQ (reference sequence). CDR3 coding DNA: TGTGCCAGCAGCTTAGTCAGCCAGGGGGGCAGAGAGACCCAGTACTTC. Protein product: CASSLVSQGGRETQYF.

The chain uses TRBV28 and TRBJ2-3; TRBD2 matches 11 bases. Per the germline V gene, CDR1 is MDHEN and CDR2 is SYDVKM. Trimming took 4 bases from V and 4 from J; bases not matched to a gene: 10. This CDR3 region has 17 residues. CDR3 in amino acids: CASSSPRLAGFADTQYF. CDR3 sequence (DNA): TGTGCCAGCAGTTCCCCTCGACTAGCGGGGTTCGCAGATACGCAGTATTTT.

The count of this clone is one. CDR3 DNA sequence: TGTGCCAGCAGTGACCAGGGTATCACCGGGGAGCTGTTTTTT. Translated, it gives CASSDQGITGELFF. The chain employs TRBV6-4 and TRBJ2-2; possible D gene TRBD1, 5 bases. The CDR3 is 14 residues long. Trimming shortened V by 2 bases and J by 4 bases, and 8 bases separated the two germline ends. Germline CDR1 is MRHNA and CDR2 is SNTAGT.

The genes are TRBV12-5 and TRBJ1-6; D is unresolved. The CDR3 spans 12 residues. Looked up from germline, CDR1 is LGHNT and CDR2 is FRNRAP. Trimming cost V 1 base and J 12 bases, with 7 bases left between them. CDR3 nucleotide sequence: TGTGCTAGTGGTTTGGATGGCTTACCCCTCCACTTT. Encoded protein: CASGLDGLPLHF.

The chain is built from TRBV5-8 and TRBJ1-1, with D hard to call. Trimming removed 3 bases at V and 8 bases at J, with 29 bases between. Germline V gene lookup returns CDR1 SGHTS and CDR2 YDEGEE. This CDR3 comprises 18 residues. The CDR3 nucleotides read TGTGCCAGCAGCTCCGTTGGGAGGATTACGGGAGGGCATGGCGAAGCTTTCTTT. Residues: CASSSVGRITGGHGEAFF.